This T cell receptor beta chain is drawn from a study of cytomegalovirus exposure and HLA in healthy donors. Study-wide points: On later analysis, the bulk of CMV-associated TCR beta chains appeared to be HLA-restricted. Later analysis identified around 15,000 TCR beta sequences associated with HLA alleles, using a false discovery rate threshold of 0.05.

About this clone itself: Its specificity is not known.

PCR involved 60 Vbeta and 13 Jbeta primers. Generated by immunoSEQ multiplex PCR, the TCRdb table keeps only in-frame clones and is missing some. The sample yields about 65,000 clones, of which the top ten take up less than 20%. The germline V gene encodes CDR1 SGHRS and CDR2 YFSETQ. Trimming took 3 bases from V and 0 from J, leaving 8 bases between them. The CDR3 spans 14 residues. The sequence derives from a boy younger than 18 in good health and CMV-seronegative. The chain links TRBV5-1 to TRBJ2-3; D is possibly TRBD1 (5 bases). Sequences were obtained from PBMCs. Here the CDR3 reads CASSSRQSTDTQYF. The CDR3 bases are TGCGCCAGCAGCTCCAGACAGAGCACAGATACGCAGTATTTT.